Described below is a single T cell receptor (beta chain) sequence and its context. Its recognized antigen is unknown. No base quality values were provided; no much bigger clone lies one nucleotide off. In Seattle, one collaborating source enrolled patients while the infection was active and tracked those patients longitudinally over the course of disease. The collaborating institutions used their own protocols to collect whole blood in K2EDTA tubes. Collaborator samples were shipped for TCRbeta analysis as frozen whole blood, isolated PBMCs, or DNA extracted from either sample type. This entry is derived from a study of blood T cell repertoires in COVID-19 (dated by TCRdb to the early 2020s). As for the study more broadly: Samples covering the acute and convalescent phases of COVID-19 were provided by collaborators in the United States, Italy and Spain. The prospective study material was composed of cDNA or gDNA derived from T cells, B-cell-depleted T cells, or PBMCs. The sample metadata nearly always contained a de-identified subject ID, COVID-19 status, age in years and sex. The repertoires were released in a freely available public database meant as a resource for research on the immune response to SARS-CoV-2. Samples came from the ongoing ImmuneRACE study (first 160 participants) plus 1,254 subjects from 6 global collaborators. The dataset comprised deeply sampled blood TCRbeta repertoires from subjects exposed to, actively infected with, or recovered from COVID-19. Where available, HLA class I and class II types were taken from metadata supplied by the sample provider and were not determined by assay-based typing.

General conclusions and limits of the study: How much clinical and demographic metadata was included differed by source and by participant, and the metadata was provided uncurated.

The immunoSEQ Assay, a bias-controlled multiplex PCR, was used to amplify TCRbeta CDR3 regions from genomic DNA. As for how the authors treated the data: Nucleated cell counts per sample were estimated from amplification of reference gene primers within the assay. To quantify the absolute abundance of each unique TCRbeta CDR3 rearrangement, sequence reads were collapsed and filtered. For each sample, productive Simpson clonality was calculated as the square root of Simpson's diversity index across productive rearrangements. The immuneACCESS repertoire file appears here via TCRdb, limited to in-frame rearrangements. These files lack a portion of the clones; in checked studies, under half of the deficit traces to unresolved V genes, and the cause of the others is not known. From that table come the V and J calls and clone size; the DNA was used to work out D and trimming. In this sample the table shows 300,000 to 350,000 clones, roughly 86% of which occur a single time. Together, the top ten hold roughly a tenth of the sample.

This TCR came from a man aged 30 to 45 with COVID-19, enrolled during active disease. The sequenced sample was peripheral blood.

The nucleotide sequence is TGTGCCAGCGCCCAAACGGACGAGCAGTACTTC. Translated, this gives CASAQTDEQYF. In this chain, TRBV2 is recombined with TRBJ2-7; the D gene cannot be named for sure. Reading the germline V gene gives CDR1 SNHLY and CDR2 FYNNEI. Trimming removed 8 bases from V and 5 bases from J, leaving 10 bases between the germline ends. Measured from the cysteine to the phenylalanine, the CDR3 is 11 residues long. Only CDR3 DNA remains: 33 bases, in frame from the first base. This CDR3, with the reference TRBV2 and TRBJ2-7 proteins standing in past its ends, gives the full variable domain EPEVTQTPSHQVTQMGQEVILRCVPISNHLYFYWYRQILGQKVEFLVSFYNNEISEKSEIFDDQFSVERPDGSNFTLKIRSTKLEDSAMYFCASAQTDEQYFGPGTRLTVT.